This T cell receptor (beta chain) derives from a study of blood T cell repertoires in COVID-19. Study-wide background: T cells, B-cell-depleted T cells, or PBMCs supplied cDNA or gDNA.

The CDR3 spans 16 residues. After removal of 6 bases from V and 0 bases from J, the junction contained 8 bases not matched to a gene. Germline CDR1 SGHTS, CDR2 YDEGEE. Measured with immunoSEQ multiplex PCR; TCRdb has only the in-frame clones, and not every one. The sample yields roughly 380,000 clones, approximately 89% seen once. The source of this sequence is a woman in her sixties or seventies with COVID-19, enrolled during active disease. The genes are TRBV5-8 and TRBJ1-5; 8 nucleotides align to TRBD1. Input material: peripheral blood. The CDR3 loop is CASITGQGNSNQPQHF. For the CDR3, the DNA is TGTGCCAGCATCACCGGACAGGGAAATAGCAATCAGCCCCAGCATTTT.